This is a list of T cell receptor beta chains from one sample in a study of blood T cell repertoires in COVID-19. Only in-frame clones appear in the TCRdb table, and some are missing; sequencing was by immunoSEQ multiplex PCR. Here the sample spans some 140,000 clones, 78% being singletons. Specimen: peripheral blood. The receptors derive from an elderly man with acute or convalescent COVID-19. CDR3s include the opening cysteine and the closing phenylalanine or tryptophan. D genes are given only for firm matches. The listing skips clone size in some rows; elsewhere it reads once, few, many or a size class.

j_call,v_call,clone_size,d_call,cdr3_aa,cdr3_nt
TRBJ2-4,TRBV7-8,NA,TRBD2,CASTPGVAGGPSKNIQYF,TGTGCCAGCACCCCTGGGGTAGCGGGGGGGCCGTCCAAAAACATTCAGTACTTC
TRBJ2-7,TRBV11-2,NA,NA,CASSSRTNSYEQYF,TGTGCCAGCAGCTCTCGGACAAATTCCTACGAGCAGTACTTC
TRBJ2-7,TRBV11-3,NA,TRBD2,CASSSLAESSYEQYF,TGTGCCAGCAGCTCTCTAGCGGAGAGCTCCTACGAGCAGTACTTC
TRBJ1-5,TRBV19,NA,NA,CASSIRAGNSNQPQHF,TGTGCCAGTAGTATTAGGGCGGGGAATAGCAATCAGCCCCAGCATTTT
TRBJ1-3,TRBV28,NA,NA,CASSSSGTFFSTIYF,TGTGCCAGCAGTTCTTCCGGGACATTCTTTTCCACCATATATTTT
TRBJ1-3,TRBV18,once,NA,CASSPRTISGNTIYF,TGTGCCAGCTCACCTAGAACCATCTCTGGAAACACCATATATTTT
TRBJ2-7,TRBV5-4,NA,NA,CASSAGGSPSREQYF,TGTGCCAGCAGCGCCGGTGGGAGTCCCTCCAGGGAGCAGTACTTC
TRBJ1-2,TRBV29-1,NA,TRBD1,CSVGGQGGNYGYTF,TGCAGCGTGGGTGGACAGGGGGGTAACTATGGCTACACCTTC
TRBJ1-1,TRBV5-6,NA,NA,CASSLEGGENTEAFF,TGTGCCAGCAGCTTGGAGGGCGGGGAGAACACTGAAGCTTTCTTT
TRBJ1-4,TRBV2,NA,NA,CASSDVGGGSPNEKLFF,TGTGCCAGCAGTGATGTTGGAGGTGGCAGTCCTAATGAAAAACTGTTTTTT
TRBJ2-3,TRBV5-1,NA,NA,CASSLARGSTDTQYF,TGCGCCAGCAGCTTGGCAAGAGGTAGCACAGATACGCAGTATTTT
TRBJ2-3,TRBV3-1/TRBV3-2,NA,TRBD2,CASSQDPTSGATDTQYF,TGTGCCAGCAGCCAAGATCCTACTAGCGGGGCAACAGATACGCAGTATTTT
TRBJ2-1,TRBV3-1/TRBV3-2,NA,TRBD1,CASRRNRDRGRSSYNEQFF,TGTGCCAGCAGGAGGAACCGGGACAGGGGGCGAAGCTCCTACAATGAGCAGTTCTTC
TRBJ1-5,TRBV6-1,NA,NA,CASSESNSRQPQHF,TGTGCCAGCAGTGAATCGAACAGCCGGCAGCCCCAGCATTTT
TRBJ2-5,TRBV5-1,once,NA,CASGGTAQETQYF,TGCGCCAGCGGAGGGACTGCTCAAGAGACCCAGTACTTC
TRBJ1-4,TRBV28,few,TRBD1,CASSSGTGGNEKLFF,TGTGCCAGCAGTTCCGGGACAGGGGGGAATGAAAAACTGTTTTTT
TRBJ1-4,TRBV7-8,NA,NA,CASSPNGGNNEKLFF,TGTGCCAGCAGCCCGAACGGGGGTAATAATGAAAAACTGTTTTTT
TRBJ1-3,TRBV2,NA,TRBD1,CASRILTGNSGNTIYF,TGTGCCAGCAGAATACTGACAGGGAACTCTGGAAACACCATATATTTT
TRBJ1-3,TRBV5-4,NA,NA,CASSPAGGNTIYF,TGTGCCAGCAGTCCCGCGGGGGGAAACACCATATATTTT
TRBJ2-1,TRBV7-9,NA,NA,CASSLRLEGEQFF,TGTGCCAGCAGCTTGAGGCTAGAAGGTGAGCAGTTCTTC
TRBJ2-3,TRBV9,NA,TRBD2,CASSVAGRTSGVGWDTQYF,TGTGCCAGCAGCGTAGCTGGGAGGACTAGCGGGGTGGGGTGGGATACGCAGTATTTT
TRBJ2-1,TRBV18,NA,NA,CASSPGAGDYNEQFF,TGTGCCAGCTCACCGGGGGCAGGAGATTACAATGAGCAGTTCTTC
TRBJ2-1,TRBV7-2,NA,TRBD2,CASGQWGGSYNEQFF,TGTGCCAGCGGACAATGGGGGGGCTCCTACAATGAGCAGTTCTTC
TRBJ2-5,TRBV2,medium-sized,NA,CASRGADQETQYF,TGTGCCAGCAGGGGGGCAGACCAAGAGACCCAGTACTTC
TRBJ1-2,TRBV7-3,NA,NA,CASSLGGQFNYGYTF,TGTGCCAGCAGCTTAGGAGGACAGTTTAACTATGGCTACACCTTC
TRBJ2-1,TRBV6-5,NA,TRBD2,CASSPSGSSYNEQFF,TGTGCCAGCAGTCCTAGCGGGAGCTCCTACAATGAGCAGTTCTTC
TRBJ1-4,TRBV29-1,NA,TRBD1,CSAMTGVNEKLFF,TGCAGCGCCATGACAGGGGTTAATGAAAAACTGTTTTTT
TRBJ1-2,TRBV6-4,NA,NA,CASSDSKMVTTNYGYTF,TGTGCCAGCAGTGACTCGAAGATGGTAACTACTAACTATGGCTACACCTTC